This T cell receptor (beta chain) was observed in a study of OX40 agonist ivuxolimab in advanced cancers. Context from the whole study: Ivuxolimab, which targeted the costimulatory receptor OX40 (CD134), was an agonistic, fully human IgG2 monoclonal antibody. Intravenous ivuxolimab was administered to patients every 2 weeks at six dose levels: 0.01, 0.1, 0.3, 1.5, 3 and 10 mg/kg. Partial responses were achieved by three dose-escalation patients, of whom one had hepatocellular carcinoma and two had cutaneous melanoma. Patients were allowed to have had prior anti-PD-1, anti-PD-L1 or anti-CTLA-4 therapy, and approximately 37% of the dose-escalation patients had been treated with checkpoint inhibitors. The paper covers the monotherapy dose-escalation part of the phase I ivuxolimab trial, which included N ≈ 52 patients. Peripheral TCRbeta sequencing aimed to test whether ivuxolimab altered TCR sequence diversity and caused clonal T-cell expansion. A male proportion of roughly 80% and a mean age of about 60 years, ranging from about 23 to 90, were recorded for the dose-escalation cohort. Among the approximately 50 dose-escalation patients, 19 had hepatocellular carcinoma, roughly 15 melanoma, 9 renal cell carcinoma and 9 head and neck cancer. The investigation overall reported the following: On average, CD8+ T cells showed more expanded clones than CD4+ T cells after ivuxolimab. The antigen specificity of the peripheral T cells that underwent clonal expansion was not determined. At doses from 0.1 to 3.0 mg/kg, clonal expansion was seen in both CD4+ and CD8+ blood T cells between baseline and week 6. In the 0.1-3.0 mg/kg groups, partial responders were among the patients with the lowest normalized peripheral clonal expansion, particularly in CD8+ T cells. Low levels of normalized T-cell clonal expansion were also seen in some nonresponding patients.

Note on this clone: The antigen it recognizes is unknown. Base qualities are not at hand, and no much larger clone is one base apart.

Genomic DNA was extracted from sorted cells for sequencing of the TCRbeta CDR3 region. TCRbeta CDR3 regions were sequenced using the immunoSEQ Assay. TCRdb holds this immuneACCESS table with in-frame rearrangements only. Some clones are missing; in checked studies, unresolved V genes explain under half, and the rest has no known cause. Recorded for this sample are approximately 47,000 clones; approximately 86% of them occurred a single time. The ten largest clones take up approximately 2% of the sample. Patients with a history of autoimmune disease or receiving systemic immunosuppression were excluded from the trial. In every dose cohort, peripheral blood was drawn for TCR sequencing at baseline, cycle 4 day 1, and cycle 7 day 1. Samples came from an open-label, multicenter, first-in-human phase I dose-escalation trial of ivuxolimab. The trial enrolled adults with locally advanced or metastatic head and neck squamous cell, hepatocellular, melanoma or renal cell carcinoma. Before TCR sequencing, CD4+ and CD8+ T cells were separately sorted from peripheral blood.

The trim is 0 bases for V and 6 bases for J, with a gap of 9 bases between the germline ends. The germline V gene gives CDR1 as LGHNA and CDR2 as YNFKEQ. The CDR3 runs 14 residues from the cysteine to the phenylalanine. The only DNA kept is the CDR3, 42 bases in frame from the first base. This sequence uses TRBV4-2 and TRBJ2-1, with the identity of the D gene unclear. The material sequenced was CD4+ or CD8+ T cells sorted from blood, taken in a trial of the OX40 agonist ivuxolimab. The clonotype comes from an adult with an advanced solid tumor such as melanoma, head and neck, liver or kidney cancer. The DNA sequence is TGTGCCAGCAGCCAAGAAGTTAAAGGCAATGAGCAGTTCTTC. Its translation is CASSQEVKGNEQFF.